The 27 T cell receptor beta chains below were found in one sample sequenced in a study of sequential checkpoint blockade in melanoma. Described treatment: randomized to nivolumab then ipilimumab (arm A) or the reverse (arm B). Data came from immunoSEQ multiplex PCR; TCRdb stores just in-frame clones and leaves some out. The table includes around 25,000 clones, about four fifths detected once. The specimen comprised CD8+ T cells sorted from blood (inferred from file names), sampled from a patient given nivolumab and ipilimumab in sequence. The receptors derive from a human donor with melanoma.

The rearrangement joins TRBV28 to TRBJ2-7; 8 nucleotides match TRBD1. J lost 0 bases, V lost 5 bases, and 15 bases had no gene match. The length of the CDR3 is 18 residues. The germline V gene encodes CDR1 MDHEN and CDR2 SYDVKM. The CDR3 DNA reads as TGTGCCAGCAGTACCGGAAGTCCGGGACAGGCTAGCTCCTACGAGCAGTACTTC. This codes for CASSTGSPGQASSYEQYF.

The chain links TRBV19 to TRBJ1-5, with D unresolved. Trimming cost V 2 bases and J 4 bases, with 9 bases left between them. Per germline, CDR1 LNHDA and CDR2 SQIVND (reference sequence). This CDR3 has 14 residues. The CDR3 DNA is TGTGCCAGTAGTATAAGTCGGGGTAATCAGCCCCAGCATTTT. It codes for CASSISRGNQPQHF.

J is TRBJ1-1 and V is TRBV4-2, with D possibly being TRBD1 (5 bases). Germline assignment: CDR1 LGHNA and CDR2 YNFKEQ. V lost 1 base and J lost 1, with 19 bases in between. The CDR3 contains 18 residues. The CDR3 sequence is CASSQGVFMLGQNTEAFF. The CDR3 DNA follows: TGTGCCAGCAGCCAAGGGGTTTTTATGCTGGGGCAGAACACTGAAGCTTTCTTT.

The chain employs TRBV27 and TRBJ1-5; TRBD1 might be the D (6 bases). CDR1 is MNHEY and CDR2 is SMNVEV in the germline V gene (reference sequence). The CDR3 has 15 residues. Between the trimmed V and J ends, which lost 4 bases and 11 bases, there was a span of 21 bases. The CDR3 coding sequence is TGTGCCAGCAGTTCTCAGGGGAGAGGGATTCTGTCCCAGCATTTT. Encoded protein: CASSSQGRGILSQHF.

The chain has TRBV28 and TRBJ1-2; no clear D gene. Germline V gene data show CDR1 as MDHEN and CDR2 as SYDVKM. V was trimmed by 7 bases and J by 3 bases, leaving 12 bases between them. This CDR3 has 13 amino acids. The CDR3 region is CASTPYEYYGYTF. For the CDR3, the DNA is TGTGCCAGCACCCCTTATGAGTACTATGGCTACACCTTC.

The genes are TRBV9 and TRBJ2-2, with TRBD1 matching 7 bases. Germline V gene lookup returns CDR1 SGDLS and CDR2 YYNGEE. Unmatched junction bases numbered 6, after V lost 4 bases and J lost 6 bases. The CDR3 spans 14 residues. CDR3 region: CASSLRGYAGELFF. The CDR3 coding sequence is TGTGCCAGCAGCCTCAGGGGGTACGCCGGGGAGCTGTTTTTT.

The gene calls are TRBV6-5 and TRBJ1-2; a weak D match, TRBD1 (6 bases). Germline V CDR1 and CDR2: MNHEY, SVGAGI. This CDR3 has 14 residues. The V gene lost 4 bases and the J gene lost 5 bases, with 14 bases spanning the gap. CDR3 coding DNA: TGTGCCAGCAGTTCTCCAGGGGCAGGATATGGCTACACCTTC. Translation gives CASSSPGAGYGYTF.

The chain links TRBV28 to TRBJ1-4, with D perhaps TRBD1 (6 bases). Germline loops: CDR1 MDHEN, CDR2 SYDVKM. The V end lost 6 bases, the J end lost 3 bases, and 11 bases lay between the germline ends. The CDR3 sequence is 14 residues long. The CDR3 sequence is CASRIGGANEKLFF. The CDR3 nucleotides are TGTGCCAGCAGGATAGGGGGGGCTAATGAAAAACTGTTTTTT.

The V call is TRBV28, the J call TRBJ1-5; 8 bases agree with TRBD1. Germline assignment: CDR1 MDHEN and CDR2 SYDVKM. CDR3 length: 16 amino acids. Trimming at V came to 4 bases and at J to 4 bases, leaving 9 bases not matched to a gene. The CDR3 protein is CASSSHGQGRNQPQHF. The DNA of the CDR3 is TGTGCCAGCAGTTCTCACGGACAGGGACGGAATCAGCCCCAGCATTTT.

The rearrangement joins TRBV19 to TRBJ2-7; TRBD1 aligns across 7 bases. V gave up 5 bases and J gave up 4 bases; unmatched junction bases: 8. The CDR3 sequence is 14 residues long. Germline loops: CDR1 LNHDA, CDR2 SQIVND (reference sequence). CDR3 DNA: TGTGCCAGTAGTTCTCCGGGACAGAGTTACGAGCAGTACTTC. Its translation: CASSSPGQSYEQYF.

The chain joins TRBV11-2 to TRBJ1-4; D is ambiguous. This CDR3 comprises 14 residues. Germline CDR1 reads SGHAT; CDR2 reads FQNNGV. The ends were cut back, 1 base at V and 7 bases at J, with 10 bases in the middle. In DNA, the CDR3 is TGTGCCAGCAGCTTAGCCGGGGTGGGTGAAAAACTGTTTTTT. Encoded protein: CASSLAGVGEKLFF.

The genes are TRBV27 and TRBJ1-2; D possibly corresponds to TRBD1 (6 bases). Deletions cut 5 bases from V and 8 bases from J, with 15 bases between. The germline V gene has CDR1 MNHEY and CDR2 SMNVEV (reference sequence). The CDR3 sequence is 13 residues long. CDR3 residues: CASSPGTSRGYTF. The CDR3 nucleotides are TGTGCCAGCAGTCCCGGGACATCGAGGGGCTACACCTTC.

This chain joins TRBV9 and TRBJ2-2; a weak D match, TRBD1 (6 bases). The length of the CDR3 is 18 residues. CDR1 is SGDLS and CDR2 is YYNGEE in the germline V gene. V lost 0 bases to trimming and J lost 5 bases, with 20 bases between them. The CDR3 loop reads CASSVGSGGGHVTGELFF. The CDR3, as DNA: TGTGCCAGCAGCGTAGGAAGTGGGGGCGGACACGTAACCGGGGAGCTGTTTTTT.

The chain links TRBV7-2 to TRBJ2-7, with a tentative D call TRBD1 (6 bases). V was pared by 6 bases and J by 5 bases, with 14 bases between. The germline V gene has CDR1 SGHTA and CDR2 FQGNSA. The CDR3 is 13 amino acids. CDR3 region: CASRSGDFDEQYF. The CDR3 DNA reads TGTGCCAGCAGATCAGGGGATTTCGACGAGCAGTACTTC.

The chain links TRBV28 to TRBJ2-1; possible D gene TRBD2, 5 bases. The germline CDR1 and CDR2 sequences are MDHEN and SYDVKM. This CDR3 has 17 residues. Trimming stripped 6 bases from V and 2 bases from J, with 20 bases between. In DNA, the CDR3 is TGTGCCAGCAGCTCCCCCCTTAGCGCGAACGCCTACAATGAGCAGTTCTTC. Encoded protein: CASSSPLSANAYNEQFF.

This chain joins TRBV27 and TRBJ2-2; possibly TRBD1 for D (5 bases). The CDR3 length is 14 residues. V lost 3 bases, J lost 4 bases, and 9 bases lay in between. The germline V gene encodes CDR1 MNHEY and CDR2 SMNVEV (reference sequence). This chain's CDR3 is CASSFQQVTGELFF. The CDR3 DNA is TGTGCCAGCAGTTTCCAACAGGTCACCGGGGAGCTGTTTTTT.

This rearrangement joins TRBV11-2 to TRBJ2-1, with 14 bases that match TRBD2. With 6 bases clipped from V and 9 bases from J, the junction kept 4 bases outside the gene matches. CDR1 and CDR2 (germline): SGHAT, FQNNGV. The CDR3 is 14 residues long. CDR3 DNA: TGTGCCAGCAGGCGACTAGCGGGAGGGCCTGAGCAGTTCTTC. Translation gives CASRRLAGGPEQFF.

The rearrangement joins TRBV19 to TRBJ1-1, with TRBD1 identical over 7 bases. V shed 6 bases and J 1 base; nucleotides not matched to a gene: 2. The CDR3 has 13 residues. Per the germline V gene, CDR1 is LNHDA and CDR2 is SQIVND (reference sequence). For the CDR3, the DNA is TGTGCCAGTAGCCGGGACAGGAACACTGAAGCTTTCTTT. Its translation: CASSRDRNTEAFF.

This chain uses TRBV6-5 with TRBJ1-6; 7 bases agree with TRBD1. The CDR3 length is 15 residues. Trimming cost V 6 bases and J 9 bases; bases outside gene matches: 11. CDR1 is MNHEY and CDR2 is SVGAGI in the germline V gene. The CDR3: CASSRFDRAGSPLHF. Here the CDR3 DNA reads TGTGCCAGCAGCCGATTCGACAGGGCGGGTTCACCCCTCCACTTT.

V usage is TRBV29-1 and J usage is TRBJ1-5, with D unresolved. This CDR3 has 13 residues. Between the trimmed V and J ends, which lost 4 bases and 0 bases, there was a span of 7 bases. Germline V CDR1 and CDR2: SQVTM, ANQGSEA. CDR3 amino acids: CSVAGNSNQPQHF. The CDR3 DNA reads as TGCAGCGTTGCCGGGAATAGCAATCAGCCCCAGCATTTT.

The chain recombines TRBV28 with TRBJ1-2; no clear D gene. The CDR3 contains 14 residues. V was cut by 6 bases and J by 0 bases, with 11 bases left in between. CDR1 is MDHEN, CDR2 SYDVKM, per germline. Here the CDR3 DNA reads TGTGCCAGCAGCCTACCCCCCGCTAACTATGGCTACACCTTC. Its protein is CASSLPPANYGYTF.

V is TRBV21-1 and J is TRBJ2-5; TRBD1, as called in the table, went unchecked against the DNA. TRBV21-1 is assigned pseudogene status. The CDR3 is 11 amino acids. The CDR3 is CASRTKRTQYF. CDR3 in DNA: TGTGCCAGCAGGACAAAGAGAACCCAGTACTTC.

V and J are TRBV11-3 and TRBJ2-7; 7 nucleotides agree with TRBD2. After removal of 4 bases from V and 2 bases from J, the junction contained 8 bases not matched to a gene. Germline CDR1 is SGHNT and CDR2 is YENEEA. The CDR3 is 15 residues long. The CDR3 region is CASSSPGTITYEQYF. The CDR3 DNA follows: TGTGCCAGCAGCTCCCCCGGGACTATTACCTACGAGCAGTACTTC. Looking up the rest from reference TRBV11-3 and TRBJ2-7 gives the full variable domain: EAGVVQSPRYKIIEKKQPVAFWCNPISGHNTLYWYLQNLGQGPELLIRYENEEAVDDSQLPKDRFSAERLKGVDSTLKIQPAELGDSAVYLCASSSPGTITYEQYFGPGTRLTVT.

The chain combines TRBV5-1 with TRBJ2-3; TRBD2 matches 7 bases. The V gene's germline CDR1 is SGHRS and CDR2 YFSETQ. V was clipped by 7 bases and J by 3 bases; unmatched bases: 5. The CDR3 covers 13 residues. The CDR3 region is CASGRGDTDTQYF. In DNA form, the CDR3 reads TGCGCCAGCGGCCGGGGGGATACAGATACGCAGTATTTT.

The V gene is TRBV4-2, the J gene TRBJ1-5; TRBD1 might be the D (6 bases). V lost 6 bases and J lost 1, with 13 bases in between. Germline V CDR1 and CDR2: LGHNA, YNFKEQ. The CDR3 contains 15 residues. This CDR3 reads CASRPFDRSNQPQHF. The CDR3 region has the DNA TGTGCCAGCAGACCCTTCGACAGGAGCAATCAGCCCCAGCATTTT.

A few counts support this clone. This chain connects TRBV9 to TRBJ2-3; tentatively, D is TRBD2 (5 bases). The ends were cut back, 7 bases at V and 0 bases at J, with 18 bases in the middle. CDR1 is SGDLS, CDR2 YYNGEE, per germline. The CDR3 loop spans 16 amino acids. CDR3 loop: CASSKNPWESTDTQYF. The CDR3 DNA sequence: TGTGCCAGCTCTAAAAACCCTTGGGAGAGCACAGATACGCAGTATTTT.

The chain recombines TRBV30 with TRBJ2-3, with D perhaps matching TRBD2 (6 bases). Germline CDR1 reads GTSNPN; CDR2 reads SVGIG (reference sequence). This CDR3 is built from 13 residues. Trimming took 2 bases from V and 5 from J, leaving 11 bases between them. CDR3 protein: CAWSRLVGDTQYF. CDR3 coding DNA: TGTGCCTGGAGTCGACTAGTCGGAGATACGCAGTATTTT.